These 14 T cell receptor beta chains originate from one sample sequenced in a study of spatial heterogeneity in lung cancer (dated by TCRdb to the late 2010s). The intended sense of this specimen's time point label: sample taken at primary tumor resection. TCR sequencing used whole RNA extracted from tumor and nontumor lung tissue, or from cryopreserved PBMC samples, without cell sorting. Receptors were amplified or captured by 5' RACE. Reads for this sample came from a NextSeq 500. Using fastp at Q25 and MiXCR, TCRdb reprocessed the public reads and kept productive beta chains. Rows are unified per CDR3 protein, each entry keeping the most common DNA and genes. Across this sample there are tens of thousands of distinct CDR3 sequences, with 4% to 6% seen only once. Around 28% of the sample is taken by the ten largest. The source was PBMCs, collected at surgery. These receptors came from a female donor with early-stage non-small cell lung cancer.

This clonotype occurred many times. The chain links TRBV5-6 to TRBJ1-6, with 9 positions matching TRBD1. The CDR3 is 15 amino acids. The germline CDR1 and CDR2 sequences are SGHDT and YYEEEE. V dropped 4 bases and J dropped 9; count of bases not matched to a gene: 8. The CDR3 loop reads CASSLPGQGSSPLHF. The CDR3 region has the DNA TGTGCCAGCAGCCTACCGGGACAGGGTTCTTCACCCCTCCACTTT.

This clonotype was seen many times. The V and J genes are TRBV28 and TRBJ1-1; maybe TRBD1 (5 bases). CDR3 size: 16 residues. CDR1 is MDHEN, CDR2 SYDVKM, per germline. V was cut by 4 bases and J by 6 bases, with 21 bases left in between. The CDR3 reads CASSSPSAIQESEAFF. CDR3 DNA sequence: TGTGCCAGCAGTTCCCCTTCGGCAATACAGGAGTCTGAAGCTTTCTTT.

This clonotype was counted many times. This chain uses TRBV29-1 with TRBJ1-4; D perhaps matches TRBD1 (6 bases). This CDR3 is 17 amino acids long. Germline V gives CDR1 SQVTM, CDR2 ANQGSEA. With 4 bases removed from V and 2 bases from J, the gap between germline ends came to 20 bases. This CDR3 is CSVAGTPLEGTNEKLFF. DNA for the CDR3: TGCAGCGTTGCCGGGACACCACTCGAGGGGACTAATGAAAAACTGTTTTTT. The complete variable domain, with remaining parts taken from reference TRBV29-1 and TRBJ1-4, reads SAVISQKPSRDICQRGTSLTIQCQVDSQVTMMFWYRQQPGQSLTLIATANQGSEATYESGFVIDKFPISRPNLTFSTLTVSNMSPEDSSIYLCSVAGTPLEGTNEKLFFGSGTQLSVL.

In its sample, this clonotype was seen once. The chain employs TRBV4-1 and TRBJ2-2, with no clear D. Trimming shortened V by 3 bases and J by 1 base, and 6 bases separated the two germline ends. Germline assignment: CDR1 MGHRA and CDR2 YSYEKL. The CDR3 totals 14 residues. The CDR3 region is CASSQKENTGELFF. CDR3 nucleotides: TGCGCCAGCAGCCAGAAGGAGAACACCGGGGAGCTGTTTTTT.

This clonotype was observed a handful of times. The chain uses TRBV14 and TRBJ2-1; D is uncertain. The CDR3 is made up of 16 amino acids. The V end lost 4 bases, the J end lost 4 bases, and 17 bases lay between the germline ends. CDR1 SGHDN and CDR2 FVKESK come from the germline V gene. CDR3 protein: CASSLYIGSRYNEQFF. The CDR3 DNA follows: TGTGCCAGCAGCCTCTATATCGGGTCTCGATACAATGAGCAGTTCTTC.

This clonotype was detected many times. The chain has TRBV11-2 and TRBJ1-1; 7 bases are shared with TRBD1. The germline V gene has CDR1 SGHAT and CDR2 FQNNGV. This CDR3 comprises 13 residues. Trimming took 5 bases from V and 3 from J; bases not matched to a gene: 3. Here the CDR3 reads CASSAQGYTEAFF. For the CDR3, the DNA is TGTGCCAGCAGCGCACAGGGGTACACTGAAGCTTTCTTT. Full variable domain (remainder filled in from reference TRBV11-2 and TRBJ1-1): EAGVAQSPRYKIIEKRQSVAFWCNPISGHATLYWYQQILGQGPKLLIQFQNNGVVDDSQLPKDRFSAERLKGVDSTLKIQPAKLEDSAVYLCASSAQGYTEAFFGQGTRLTVV.

The CDR3 coding sequence is TGTGCTAGTGCCCGCCGGGGTTCTGAAGCTTTCTTT. Amino acids: CASARRGSEAFF. The chain is built from TRBV12-5 and TRBJ1-1; D gene ambiguous. CDR3 length equals 12 residues. In germline, CDR1 is LGHNT, CDR2 FRNRAP. Trimming left V 7 bases short and J 6 bases short, with 12 bases between.

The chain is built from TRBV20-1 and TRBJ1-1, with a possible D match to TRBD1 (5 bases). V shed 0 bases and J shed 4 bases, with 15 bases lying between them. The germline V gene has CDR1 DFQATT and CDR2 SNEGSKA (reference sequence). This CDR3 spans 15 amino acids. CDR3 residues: CSAREVAGLGTEAFF. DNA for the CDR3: TGCAGTGCTAGAGAGGTGGCAGGGCTTGGCACTGAAGCTTTCTTT.

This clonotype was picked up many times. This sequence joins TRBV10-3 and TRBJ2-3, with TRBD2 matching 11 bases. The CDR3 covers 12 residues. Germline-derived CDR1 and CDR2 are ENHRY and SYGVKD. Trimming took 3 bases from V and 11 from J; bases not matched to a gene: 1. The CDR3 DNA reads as TGTGCCATCAGTGAAACTAGCGGGGGGCAGTATTTT. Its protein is CAISETSGGQYF.

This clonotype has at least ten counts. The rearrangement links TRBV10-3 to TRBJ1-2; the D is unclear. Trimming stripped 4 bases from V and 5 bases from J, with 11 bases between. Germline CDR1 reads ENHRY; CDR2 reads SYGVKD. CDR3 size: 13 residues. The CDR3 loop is CAISGGVFYGYTF. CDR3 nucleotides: TGTGCCATCAGTGGTGGGGTTTTTTATGGCTACACCTTC.

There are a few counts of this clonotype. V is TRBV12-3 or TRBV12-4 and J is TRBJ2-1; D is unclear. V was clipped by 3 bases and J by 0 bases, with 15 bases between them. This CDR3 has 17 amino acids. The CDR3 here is CASSFLFPLRSYNEQFF. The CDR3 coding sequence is TGTGCCAGCAGTTTCCTTTTTCCGCTCCGCTCCTACAATGAGCAGTTCTTC.

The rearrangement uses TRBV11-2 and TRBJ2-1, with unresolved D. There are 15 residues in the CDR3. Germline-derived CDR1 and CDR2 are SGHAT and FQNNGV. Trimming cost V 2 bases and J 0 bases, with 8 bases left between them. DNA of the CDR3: TGTGCCAGCAGCTTAAAATTTAGCTCCTACAATGAGCAGTTCTTC. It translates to CASSLKFSSYNEQFF.

The CDR3 is CASSPLGQSYEQYF. The CDR3 bases are TGTGCCAGCTCACCACTCGGACAGTCCTACGAGCAGTACTTC. The gene calls are TRBV18 and TRBJ2-7; possibly TRBD1 for D (6 bases). In germline, CDR1 is KGHSH, CDR2 LQKENI. Trimming shortened V by 1 base and J by 1 base, and 8 bases separated the two germline ends. The CDR3 sequence is 14 residues long.

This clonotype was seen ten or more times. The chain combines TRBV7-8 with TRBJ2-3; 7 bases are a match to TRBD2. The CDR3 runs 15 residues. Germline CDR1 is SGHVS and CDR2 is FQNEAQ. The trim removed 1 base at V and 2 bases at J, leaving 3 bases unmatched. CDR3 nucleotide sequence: TGTGCCAGCAGCTTAGTGCTAGCGGCCACAGATACGCAGTATTTT. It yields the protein CASSLVLAATDTQYF.